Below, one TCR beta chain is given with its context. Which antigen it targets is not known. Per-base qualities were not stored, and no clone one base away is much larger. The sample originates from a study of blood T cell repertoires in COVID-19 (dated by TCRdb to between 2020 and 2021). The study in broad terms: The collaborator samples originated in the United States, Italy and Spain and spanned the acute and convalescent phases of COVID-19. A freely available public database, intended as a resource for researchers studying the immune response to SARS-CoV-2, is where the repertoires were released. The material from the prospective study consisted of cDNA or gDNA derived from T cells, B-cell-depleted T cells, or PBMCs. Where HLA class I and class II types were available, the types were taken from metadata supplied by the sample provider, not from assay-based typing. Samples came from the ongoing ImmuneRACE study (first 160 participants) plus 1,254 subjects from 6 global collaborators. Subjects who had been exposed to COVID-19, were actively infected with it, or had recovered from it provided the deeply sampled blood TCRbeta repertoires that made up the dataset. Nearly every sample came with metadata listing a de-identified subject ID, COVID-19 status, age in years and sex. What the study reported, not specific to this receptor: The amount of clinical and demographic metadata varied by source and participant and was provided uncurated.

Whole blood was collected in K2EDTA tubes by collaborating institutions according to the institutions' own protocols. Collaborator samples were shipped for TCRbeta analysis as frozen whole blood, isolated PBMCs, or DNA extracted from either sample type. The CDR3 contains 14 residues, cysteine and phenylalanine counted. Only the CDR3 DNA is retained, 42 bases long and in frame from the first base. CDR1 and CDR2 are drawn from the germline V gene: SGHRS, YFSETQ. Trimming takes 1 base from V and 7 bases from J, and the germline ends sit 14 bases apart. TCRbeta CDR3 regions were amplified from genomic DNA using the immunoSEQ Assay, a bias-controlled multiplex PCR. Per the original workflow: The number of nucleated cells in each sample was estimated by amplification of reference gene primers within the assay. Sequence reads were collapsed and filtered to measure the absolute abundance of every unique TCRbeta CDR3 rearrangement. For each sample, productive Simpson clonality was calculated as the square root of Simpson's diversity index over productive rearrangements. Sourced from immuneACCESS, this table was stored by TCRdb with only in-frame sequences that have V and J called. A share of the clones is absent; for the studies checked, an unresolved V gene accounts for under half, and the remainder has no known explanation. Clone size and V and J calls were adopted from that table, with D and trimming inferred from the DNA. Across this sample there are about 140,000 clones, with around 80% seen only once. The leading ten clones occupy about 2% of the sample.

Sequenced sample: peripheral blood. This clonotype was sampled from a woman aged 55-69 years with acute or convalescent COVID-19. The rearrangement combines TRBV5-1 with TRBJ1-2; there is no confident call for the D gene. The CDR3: CASSLNGEIRGYTF. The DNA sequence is TGCGCCAGCAGCTTGAACGGTGAGATTCGTGGCTACACCTTC. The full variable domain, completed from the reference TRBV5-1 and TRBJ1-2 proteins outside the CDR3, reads KAGVTQTPRYLIKTRGQQVTLSCSPISGHRSVSWYQQTPGQGLQFLFEYFSETQRNKGNFPGRFSGRQFSNSRSEMNVSTLELGDSALYLCASSLNGEIRGYTFGSGTRLTVV.